The subject of this entry is one T cell receptor beta chain. Sequenced material consisted of expressed TCRB transcripts (all of the isolated RNA was reverse transcribed). Sequencing was performed with immunoSEQ multiplex PCR; in TCRdb, only in-frame clones are kept and a portion is missing. The data contain fewer than 350,000 clones, roughly 8% of them singletons. This CDR3 spans 14 amino acids. The germline V gene encodes CDR1 SGHVS and CDR2 FQNEAQ. V was clipped by 5 bases and J by 4 bases; unmatched bases: 8. The data are from a study of beta chain features in type 1 diabetes. This receptor was obtained from a woman between 18 and 29 years old in good health. This chain uses TRBV7-8 with TRBJ2-7; the match to TRBD1 covers 7 bases. The specimen was central memory CD4+ T cells from blood. The CDR3 spells CASSPGTVIYEQYF. The CDR3 bases are TGTGCCAGCAGCCCCGGGACAGTAATATACGAGCAGTACTTC.